The 9 T cell receptor beta chains in this list originate from one sample, sequenced in a study of T cells in Graves' hyperthyroidism and ophthalmopathy. Using RNA transcripts as the source, TCR beta CDR3 regions were amplified. HTBI primers drove first-round RT-PCR of the TCR CDR3. TCRdb reanalysed the multiplex PCR reads using MiXCR and keeps one entry per CDR3 protein. The sample carries roughly 500,000 distinct CDR3 sequences, roughly 50% recorded once. The sample comprised peripheral blood or thyroid tissue (not recorded which). These receptor sequences come from an adult woman with Graves' disease, either hyperthyroidism or ophthalmopathy (not recorded which).

The CDR3 spells CATSRTAENSPLHF. The CDR3 region has the DNA TGTGCCACCAGCAGAACAGCGGAAAATTCACCCCTCCACTTT. The chain has TRBV15 and TRBJ1-6; no clear D gene. V dropped 2 bases and J dropped 7 bases, with 9 bases sitting between them. The CDR3 runs 14 residues. The germline V gene has CDR1 LNHNV and CDR2 YYDKDF (reference sequence).

In its sample, this clonotype was seen many times. The CDR3 is CASSHGVGVEAFF. CDR3 nucleotides: TGCGCCAGCAGCCACGGCGTGGGGGTTGAAGCTTTCTTT. The chain uses TRBV5-1 and TRBJ1-1; maybe TRBD1 (5 bases). Per the germline V gene, CDR1 is SGHRS and CDR2 is YFSETQ. The CDR3 covers 13 residues. The ends were cut back, 4 bases at V and 7 bases at J, with 14 bases in the middle.

The rearrangement links TRBV24-1 to TRBJ2-2; 8 nucleotides align to TRBD2. Germline CDR1 is KGHDR and CDR2 is SFDVKD. There are 19 residues in the CDR3. The junction had 18 bases not matched to a gene; V was cut back by 4 bases and J by 6 bases. The CDR3 here is CATSESSRSNGRASGELFF. Here the CDR3 DNA reads TGTGCCACCAGTGAATCCAGCAGGAGTAACGGGAGGGCCTCCGGGGAGCTGTTTTTT.

The table lists this clonotype with many counts. The chain joins TRBV20-1 to TRBJ2-5, with 8 bases aligning to TRBD1. The germline CDR1 and CDR2 sequences are DFQATT and SNEGSKA (reference sequence). J lost 4 bases, V lost 4 bases, and 11 bases had no gene match. The CDR3 extends over 15 amino acids. The CDR3 sequence: CSANPGTGLSETQYF. The CDR3 DNA follows: TGCAGTGCTAACCCCGGGACAGGTCTCTCAGAGACCCAGTACTTC.

As regards this clonotype: The junction departs from the called germline gene at one end, perhaps through a read error. The chain has TRBV4-1 and TRBJ2-7; D might be TRBD2 (6 bases). The CDR3 runs to 15 residues. Germline V gene sequence: CDR1 MGHRA, CDR2 YSYEKL. The CDR3 coding sequence is TGCGCCAGCAGCCGACTAGTGGGAGATCCCCACGATCAGTACTTC. Amino acids: CASSRLVGDPHDQYF.

This clonotype has only a few counts. The J gene is TRBJ2-7, the V gene TRBV7-9; 13 bases are a match to TRBD2. The J call may be incorrect, as the DNA end agrees better with TRBJ2-1. The germline CDR1 and CDR2 sequences are SEHNR and FQNEAQ (reference sequence). This CDR3 region has 15 residues. The chain's CDR3 is CASSPRTSGSGEQFF. CDR3 coding DNA: TGTGCCAGCAGCCCCAGGACTAGCGGGAGCGGTGAGCAGTTCTTC.

J is TRBJ2-7 and V is TRBV29-1, with 10 bases fitting TRBD1. Germline CDR1 is SQVTM and CDR2 is ANQGSEA. Losses at the gene ends were 6 bases for V and 2 bases for J; bases not matched to a gene: 4. The CDR3 sequence is 13 residues long. The CDR3 protein is CSVRDRGPYEQYF. The CDR3 bases are TGCAGCGTCCGGGACAGGGGTCCCTACGAGCAGTACTTC.

This clonotype has only one observation. One end of the junction does not line up with germline, which may come from a read error. The chain carries TRBV13 and TRBJ2-1; 8 bases match TRBD2. The CDR3 spans 14 residues. Germline V gene data show CDR1 as PRHDT and CDR2 as FYEKMQ (reference sequence). This CDR3 reads CASSQGSGTNEQFF. The CDR3 coding sequence is TGCGCCAGCAGCCAAGGTAGCGGGACCAATGAGCAGTTCTTC. Based on the CDR3 plus reference TRBV13 and TRBJ2-1, the full variable domain is AAGVIQSPRHLIKEKRETATLKCYPIPRHDTVYWYQQGPGQDPQFLISFYEKMQSDKGSIPDRFSAQQFSDYHSELNMSSLELGDSALYFCASSQGSGTNEQFFGPGTRLTVL.

This clonotype has at least ten counts. The chain couples TRBV12-3 or TRBV12-4 to TRBJ2-2, with D possibly TRBD2 on 6 matching bases. V gave up 7 bases and J gave up 4 bases, with 19 bases separating them. This CDR3 region has 16 residues. The CDR3 DNA is TGTGCCAGCACCCTGAGGACTATCGGTCTCACCGGGGAGCTGTTTTTT. Its translation is CASTLRTIGLTGELFF.